In its sample, the clone carrying this T cell receptor beta chain was seen a few times. No antigen is known for it. Unique molecular identifiers tagged the TCRbeta library. TCRdb recomputed calls from the PCR reads with MiXCR, one row per CDR3 protein. Among about 980,000 distinct CDR3 sequences listed, around 30% were seen once. This specimen belongs to a study of T-cell reconstitution after alpha-beta-depleted transplantation in children. The germline V gene has CDR1 MNHEY and CDR2 SVGEGT. Trimming took 4 bases from V and 9 from J, leaving 10 bases between them. The CDR3 has 12 amino acids. Study-level points and caveats: Expanded clones from the graft, numbering several hundred, reportedly supplied alpha-beta T cells about two months after transplant. TCRbeta diversity was high at day 60 in some patients (a result of surviving recipient T cells and thymic progenitors). Fresh T-cell production supplied most of the T-cell counts and diversity seen one year after transplant.

This TCR was sampled from a boy in the first two years of life who had a stem cell transplant for SCID, so the T cells may come from the graft donor. The rearrangement uses TRBV6-2 or TRBV6-3 and TRBJ2-1; no firm D call. The material was PBMCs, mostly from graft donor cells, obtained 360 days after TCRalphabeta/CD19-depleted stem cell transplant. CDR3 nucleotide sequence: TGTGCCAGCAGTTCCAGGCTCAGTGAGCAGTTCTTC. Translated: CASSSRLSEQFF.